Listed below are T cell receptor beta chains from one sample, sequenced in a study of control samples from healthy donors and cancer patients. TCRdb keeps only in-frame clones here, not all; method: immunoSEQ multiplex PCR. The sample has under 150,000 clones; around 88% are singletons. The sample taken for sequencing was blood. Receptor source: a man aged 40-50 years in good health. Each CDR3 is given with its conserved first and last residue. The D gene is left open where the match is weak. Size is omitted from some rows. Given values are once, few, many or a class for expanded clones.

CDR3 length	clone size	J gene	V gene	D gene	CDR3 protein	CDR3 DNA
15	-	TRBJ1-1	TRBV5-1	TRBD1	CASSGGQGVRAEAFF	TGCGCCAGCAGCGGGGGACAGGGGGTGAGGGCTGAAGCTTTCTTT
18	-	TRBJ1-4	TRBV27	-	CASSSRTARPSTNEKLFF	TGTGCCAGCAGTTCCCGGACGGCGAGGCCTTCAACTAATGAAAAACTGTTTTTT
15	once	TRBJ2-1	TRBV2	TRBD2	CASKLAGGPNNEQFF	TGTGCCAGCAAACTAGCGGGGGGACCCAACAATGAGCAGTTCTTC
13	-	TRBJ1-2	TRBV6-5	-	CASKGSAGYGYTF	TGTGCCAGCAAGGGTTCAGCCGGTTATGGCTACACCTTC
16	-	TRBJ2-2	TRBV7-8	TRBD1	CASSTTGGGGTGELFF	TGTGCCAGCAGCACAACAGGGGGCGGTGGGACCGGGGAGCTGTTTTTT
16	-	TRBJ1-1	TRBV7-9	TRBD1	CASSPPTGRVFAEAFF	TGTGCCAGCAGCCCCCCGACAGGGAGGGTTTTTGCTGAAGCTTTCTTT
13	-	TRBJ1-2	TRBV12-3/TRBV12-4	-	CASSLASFGGYTF	TGTGCCAGCAGTTTAGCCTCTTTCGGGGGCTACACCTTC
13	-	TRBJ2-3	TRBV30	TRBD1	CAWSEGATDTQYF	TGTGCCTGGAGTGAGGGGGCCACAGATACGCAGTATTTT
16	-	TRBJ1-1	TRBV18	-	CASSPSMGVSNTEAFF	TGTGCCAGCTCACCATCCATGGGTGTAAGCAACACTGAAGCTTTCTTT
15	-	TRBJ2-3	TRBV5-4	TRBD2	CASSLNSGGADTQYF	TGTGCCAGCAGCCTCAATAGCGGGGGTGCAGATACGCAGTATTTT
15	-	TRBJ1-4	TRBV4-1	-	CASSPQHYGREKLFF	TGCGCCAGCAGCCCACAACACTATGGTAGAGAAAAACTGTTTTTT
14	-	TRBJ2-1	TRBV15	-	CATSKQDYYNEQFF	TGTGCCACCAGCAAACAGGACTATTACAATGAGCAGTTCTTC
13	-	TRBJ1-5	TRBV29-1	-	CSVARDPAQPQHF	TGCAGCGTAGCTAGGGACCCAGCTCAGCCCCAGCATTTT
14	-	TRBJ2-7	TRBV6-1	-	CASSEPRGSYEQYF	TGTGCCAGCAGTGAACCCAGGGGTTCCTACGAGCAGTACTTC
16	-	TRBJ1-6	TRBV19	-	CASSIGRGAGNSPLHF	TGTGCCAGTAGTATAGGCCGGGGGGCCGGTAATTCACCCCTCCACTTT
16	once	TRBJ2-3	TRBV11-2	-	CASSRGRGRITDTQYF	TGTGCCAGCAGCCGGGGGCGGGGGCGGATCACAGATACGCAGTATTTT
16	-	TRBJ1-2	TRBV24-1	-	CATSDHTTGFHGGYTF	TGTGCCACCAGTGACCACACTACAGGTTTCCATGGAGGCTACACCTTC
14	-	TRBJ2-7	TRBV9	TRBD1	CASSVWTGEGEQYF	TGTGCCAGCAGCGTCTGGACAGGGGAGGGCGAGCAGTACTTC
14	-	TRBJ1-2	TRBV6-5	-	CASSYVSSNYGYTF	TGTGCCAGCAGTTACGTCTCTTCTAACTATGGCTACACCTTC
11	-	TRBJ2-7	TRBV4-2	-	CASSQERVQYF	TGTGCCAGCAGCCAAGAGAGGGTGCAGTACTTC
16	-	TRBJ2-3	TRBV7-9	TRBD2	CASGPSAGGSTDTQYF	TGTGCCAGCGGACCTAGTGCGGGGGGGAGCACAGATACGCAGTATTTT
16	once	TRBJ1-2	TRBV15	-	CATSRGGQTRAYGYTF	TGTGCCACCAGCAGAGGTGGACAGACGAGGGCCTATGGCTACACCTTC
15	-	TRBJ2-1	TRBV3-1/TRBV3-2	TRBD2	CASSQGSGGYNEQFF	TGTGCCAGCAGCCAAGGGTCGGGGGGGTACAATGAGCAGTTCTTC
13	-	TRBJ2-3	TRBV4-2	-	CASSRQRTDTQYF	TGTGCCAGCAGCCGACAGCGCACAGATACGCAGTATTTT
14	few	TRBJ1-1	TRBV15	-	CATESSVSNTEAFF	TGTGCCACCGAATCCAGTGTGTCGAACACTGAAGCTTTCTTT
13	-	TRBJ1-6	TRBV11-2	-	CASSSGAGHPLHF	TGTGCCAGCAGCTCAGGGGCAGGGCACCCCCTCCACTTT
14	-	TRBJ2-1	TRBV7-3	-	CASSLAGLGNEQFF	TGTGCCAGCAGCTTAGCAGGGCTGGGCAATGAGCAGTTCTTC
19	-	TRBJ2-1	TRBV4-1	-	CASSRRGSSLGSSYNEQFF	TGCGCCAGCAGCAGGAGGGGTAGTTCCCTAGGGAGCTCCTACAATGAGCAGTTCTTC
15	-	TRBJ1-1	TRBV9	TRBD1	CASSGTGGVFTEAFF	TGTGCCAGCAGCGGAACAGGGGGCGTTTTCACTGAAGCTTTCTTT
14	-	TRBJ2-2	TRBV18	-	CASSPRTNTGELFF	TGTGCCAGCTCACCACGGACGAACACCGGGGAGCTGTTTTTT
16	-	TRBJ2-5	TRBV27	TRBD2	CASSFLAGGRQETQYF	TGTGCCAGCAGTTTTCTAGCGGGGGGCCGGCAAGAGACCCAGTACTTC
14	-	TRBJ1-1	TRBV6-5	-	CASSHRGTNTEAFF	TGTGCCAGCAGTCACCGGGGCACGAACACTGAAGCTTTCTTT
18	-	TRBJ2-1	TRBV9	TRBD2	CASSAPLWGGGTTDEQFF	TGTGCCAGCAGCGCCCCCCTCTGGGGCGGGGGGACTACAGATGAGCAGTTCTTC
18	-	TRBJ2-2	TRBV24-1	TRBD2	CATSDFGLAGGLNGELFF	TGTGCCACCAGTGATTTCGGACTAGCGGGGGGGCTTAACGGGGAGCTGTTTTTT
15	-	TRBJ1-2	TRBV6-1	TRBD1	CASSEPGQGNYGYTF	TGTGCCAGCAGTGAACCGGGACAGGGGAACTATGGCTACACCTTC
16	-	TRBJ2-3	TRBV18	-	CASSPPGLGATDTQYF	TGTGCCAGCTCACCACCGGGGCTGGGGGCCACAGATACGCAGTATTTT
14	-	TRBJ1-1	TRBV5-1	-	CASSLDRVGTEAFF	TGCGCCAGCAGCTTGGACAGGGTGGGTACTGAAGCTTTCTTT
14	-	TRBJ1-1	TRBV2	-	CASKAGVLDTEAFF	TGTGCCAGCAAAGCTGGGGTCTTGGACACTGAAGCTTTCTTT
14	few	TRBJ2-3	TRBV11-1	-	CASSFSGLSDTQYF	TGTGCCAGCAGCTTTTCCGGACTGTCAGATACGCAGTATTTT
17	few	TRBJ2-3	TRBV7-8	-	CASSLGRFTQGTDTQYF	TGTGCCAGCAGCTTAGGCAGATTCACCCAGGGCACAGATACGCAGTATTTT
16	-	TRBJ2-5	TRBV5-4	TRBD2	CASSAGLAGSQETQYF	TGTGCCAGCAGCGCGGGACTAGCGGGTTCCCAAGAGACCCAGTACTTC
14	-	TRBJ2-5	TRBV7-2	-	CASSLAGIGETQYF	TGTGCCAGCAGCTTAGCGGGTATTGGAGAGACCCAGTACTTC
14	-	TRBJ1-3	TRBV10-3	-	CAISESSSGNTIYF	TGTGCCATCAGTGAGTCAAGCTCTGGAAACACCATATATTTT
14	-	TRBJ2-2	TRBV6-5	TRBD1	CASLDRENTGELFF	TGTGCCAGCCTGGACAGGGAGAACACCGGGGAGCTGTTTTTT
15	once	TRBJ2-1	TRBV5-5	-	CASSLEGLPYNEQFF	TGTGCCAGCAGCTTGGAAGGGCTCCCCTACAATGAGCAGTTCTTC
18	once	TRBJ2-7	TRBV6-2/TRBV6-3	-	CASSYPSGGPSTLDEQYF	TGTGCCAGCAGTTACCCCTCCGGGGGGCCATCGACGTTGGACGAGCAGTACTTC
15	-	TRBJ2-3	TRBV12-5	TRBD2	CASGLAGGRADTQYF	TGTGCTAGTGGTCTAGCGGGGGGCCGTGCGGATACGCAGTATTTT
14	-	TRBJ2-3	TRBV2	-	CASSEAPGTDTQYF	TGTGCCAGCAGTGAAGCGCCGGGGACAGATACGCAGTATTTT
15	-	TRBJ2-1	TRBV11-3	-	CASSPGAGTYNEQFF	TGTGCCAGCAGCCCAGGAGCGGGTACCTACAATGAGCAGTTCTTC
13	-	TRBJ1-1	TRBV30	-	CAWSNGPNTEAFF	TGTGCCTGGAGTAATGGCCCTAACACTGAAGCTTTCTTT